This T cell receptor (beta chain) was obtained from a study of identical twins. This CDR3 comprises 14 residues. Trimming shortened V by 6 bases and J by 5 bases, and 15 bases separated the two germline ends. Points on this clonotype: The target antigen is unknown.

TCRdb redid the calling of the 5' RACE reads with MiXCR, one entry per CDR3 protein. The table lists around 490,000 distinct CDR3 sequences, 20% to 25% of them singletons, with around 0.47% in the top ten. Regarding the study as a whole: The study found that models underestimated out-of-frame TCR alpha sharing in monozygotic twins.

The same specimen was also included in a second study, on yellow fever vaccine responses in identical twins.

The sample taken for sequencing was CD4+ T cells sorted from blood. V gene TRBV12-3 or TRBV12-4 combines with J gene TRBJ2-3; D gene ambiguous. This TCR was sampled from a woman aged 18-29 years in good health. The CDR3 loop reads CASSYSQHVDTQYF. The CDR3 DNA sequence: TGTGCCAGCAGCTACTCCCAGCATGTAGATACGCAGTATTTT.